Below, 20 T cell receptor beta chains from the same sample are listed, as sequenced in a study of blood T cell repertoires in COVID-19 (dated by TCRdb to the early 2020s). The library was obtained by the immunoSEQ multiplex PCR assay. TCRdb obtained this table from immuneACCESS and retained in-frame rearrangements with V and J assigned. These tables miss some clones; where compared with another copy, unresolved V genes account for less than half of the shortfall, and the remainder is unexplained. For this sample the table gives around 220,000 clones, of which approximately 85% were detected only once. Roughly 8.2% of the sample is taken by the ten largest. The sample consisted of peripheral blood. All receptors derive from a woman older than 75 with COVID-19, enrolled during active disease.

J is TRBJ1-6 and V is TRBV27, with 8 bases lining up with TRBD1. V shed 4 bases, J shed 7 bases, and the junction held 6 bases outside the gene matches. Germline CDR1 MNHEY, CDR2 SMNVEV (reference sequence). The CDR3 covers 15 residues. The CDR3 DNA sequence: TGTGCCAGCAGTTCCTATGGGACAGGCAATTCACCCCTCCACTTT. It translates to CASSSYGTGNSPLHF.

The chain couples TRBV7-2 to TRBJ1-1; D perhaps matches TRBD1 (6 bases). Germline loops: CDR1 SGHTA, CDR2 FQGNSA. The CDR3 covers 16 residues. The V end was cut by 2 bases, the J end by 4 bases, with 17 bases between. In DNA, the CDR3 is TGTGCCAGCAGCTTATGGGCACAGGGCATTATCACTGAAGCTTTCTTT. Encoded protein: CASSLWAQGIITEAFF. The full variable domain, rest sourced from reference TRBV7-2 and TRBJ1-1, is GAGVSQSPSNKVTEKGKDVELRCDPISGHTALYWYRQSLGQGLEFLIYFQGNSAPDKSGLPSDRFSAERTGGSVSTLTIQRTQQEDSAVYLCASSLWAQGIITEAFFGQGTRLTVV.

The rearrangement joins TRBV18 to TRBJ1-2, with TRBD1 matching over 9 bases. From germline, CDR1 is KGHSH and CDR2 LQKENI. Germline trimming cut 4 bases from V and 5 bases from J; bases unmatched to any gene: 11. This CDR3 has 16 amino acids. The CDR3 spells CASSQTGTGNPYGYTF. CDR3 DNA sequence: TGTGCCAGCTCACAAACCGGGACAGGGAACCCTTATGGCTACACCTTC.

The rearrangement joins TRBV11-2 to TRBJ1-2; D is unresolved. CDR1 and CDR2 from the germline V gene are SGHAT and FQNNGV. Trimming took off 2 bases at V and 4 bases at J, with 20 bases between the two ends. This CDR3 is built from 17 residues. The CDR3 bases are TGTGCCAGCAGCTTAACAGATCGTCCCCTCCAGTCCTATGGCTACACCTTC. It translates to CASSLTDRPLQSYGYTF. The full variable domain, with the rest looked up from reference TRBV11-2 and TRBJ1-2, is EAGVAQSPRYKIIEKRQSVAFWCNPISGHATLYWYQQILGQGPKLLIQFQNNGVVDDSQLPKDRFSAERLKGVDSTLKIQPAKLEDSAVYLCASSLTDRPLQSYGYTFGSGTRLTVV.

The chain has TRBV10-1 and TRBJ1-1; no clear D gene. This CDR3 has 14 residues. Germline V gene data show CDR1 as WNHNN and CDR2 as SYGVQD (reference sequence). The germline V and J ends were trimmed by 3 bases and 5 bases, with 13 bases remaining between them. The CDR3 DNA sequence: TGCGCCAGCAGTGATGACCTCCGGAGAACTGAAGCTTTCTTT. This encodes CASSDDLRRTEAFF.

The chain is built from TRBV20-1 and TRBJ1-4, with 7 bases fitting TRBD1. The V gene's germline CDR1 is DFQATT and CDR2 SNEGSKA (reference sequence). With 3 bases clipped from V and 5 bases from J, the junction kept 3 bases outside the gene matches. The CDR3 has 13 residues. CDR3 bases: TGCAGTGCTAGTACAGGGGAAAATGAAAAACTGTTTTTT. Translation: CSASTGENEKLFF.

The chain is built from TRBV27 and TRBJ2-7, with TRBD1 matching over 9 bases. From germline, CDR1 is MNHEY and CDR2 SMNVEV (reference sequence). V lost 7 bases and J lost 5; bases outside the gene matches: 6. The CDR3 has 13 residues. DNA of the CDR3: TGTGCCAGCAAGCTGGGACAGGGCCACGAGCAGTACTTC. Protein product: CASKLGQGHEQYF.

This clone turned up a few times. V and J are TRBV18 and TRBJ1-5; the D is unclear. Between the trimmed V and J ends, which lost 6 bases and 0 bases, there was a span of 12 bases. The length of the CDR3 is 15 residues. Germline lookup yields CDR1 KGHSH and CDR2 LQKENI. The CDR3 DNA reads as TGTGCCAGCTCCCGGGAGGGTTCTAGCAATCAGCCCCAGCATTTT. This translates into CASSREGSSNQPQHF.

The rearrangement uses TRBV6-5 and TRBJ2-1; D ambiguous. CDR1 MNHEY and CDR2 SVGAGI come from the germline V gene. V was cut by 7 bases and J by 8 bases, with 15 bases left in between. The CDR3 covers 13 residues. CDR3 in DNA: TGTGCCAGCACGGCCCTCGGAGACGATGAGCAGTTCTTC. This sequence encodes CASTALGDDEQFF.

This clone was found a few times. CDR3 residues: CASSGKQGISEKLFF. The CDR3 region has the DNA TGTGCCAGCAGTGGAAAACAGGGGATCAGTGAAAAACTGTTTTTT. The J gene is TRBJ1-4, the V gene TRBV25-1; 7 bases map to TRBD1. The CDR3 contains 15 residues. Germline V lookup: CDR1 MGHDK, CDR2 SYGVNS. V gave up 4 bases and J gave up 7 bases; unmatched junction bases: 9.

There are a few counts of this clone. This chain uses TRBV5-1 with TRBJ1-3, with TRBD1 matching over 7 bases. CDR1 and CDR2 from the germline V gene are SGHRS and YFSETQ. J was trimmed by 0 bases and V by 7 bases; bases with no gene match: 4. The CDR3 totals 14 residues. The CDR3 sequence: CASGTGDSGNTIYF. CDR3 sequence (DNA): TGCGCCAGCGGAACAGGGGACTCTGGAAACACCATATATTTT.

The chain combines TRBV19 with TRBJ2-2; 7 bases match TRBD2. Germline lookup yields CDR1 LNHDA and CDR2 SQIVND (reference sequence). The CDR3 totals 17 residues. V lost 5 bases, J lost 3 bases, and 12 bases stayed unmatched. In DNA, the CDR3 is TGTGCCAGTAGTGCCCGGGTTGGCGGGAGATACACCGGGGAGCTGTTTTTT. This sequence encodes CASSARVGGRYTGELFF.

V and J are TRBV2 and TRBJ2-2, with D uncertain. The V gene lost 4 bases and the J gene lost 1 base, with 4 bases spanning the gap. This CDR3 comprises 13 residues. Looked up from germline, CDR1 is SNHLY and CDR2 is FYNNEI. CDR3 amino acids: CASSVQNTGELFF. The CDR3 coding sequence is TGTGCCAGCAGTGTCCAGAACACCGGGGAGCTGTTTTTT.

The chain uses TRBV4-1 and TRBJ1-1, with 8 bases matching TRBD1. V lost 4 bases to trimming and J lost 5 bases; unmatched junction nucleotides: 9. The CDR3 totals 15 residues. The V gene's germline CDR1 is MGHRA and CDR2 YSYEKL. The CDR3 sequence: CASSRGQGRWTEAFF. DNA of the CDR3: TGCGCCAGCAGCCGTGGACAGGGAAGGTGGACTGAAGCTTTCTTT.

The DNA of the CDR3 is TGCGCCAGTTCTAGCGGGGGGCCCTACGAGCAGTACTTC. The encoded protein is CASSSGGPYEQYF. The chain links TRBV5-1 to TRBJ2-7; 11 bases are shared with TRBD2. Trimming took 8 bases from V and 2 from J; bases not matched to a gene: 3. The CDR3 has 13 residues. The germline V gene encodes CDR1 SGHRS and CDR2 YFSETQ.

The CDR3 loop is CSVSLVGEGHTIYF. CDR3 in DNA: TGCAGTGTTAGTTTGGTAGGGGAGGGGCACACCATATATTTT. The chain employs TRBV20-1 and TRBJ1-3, with D maybe TRBD1 (5 bases). There are 14 residues in the CDR3. Trimming pared 7 bases from V and 8 bases from J, leaving 21 bases between. Germline lookup yields CDR1 DFQATT and CDR2 SNEGSKA (reference sequence).

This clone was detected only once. In nucleotides, the CDR3 is TGTGCCATCAGCCGGGAGAGCGAGACCCAGTACTTC. Translation gives CAISRESETQYF. V and J are TRBV10-3 and TRBJ2-5; maybe TRBD2 (6 bases). Looked up from germline, CDR1 is ENHRY and CDR2 is SYGVKD. This CDR3 is built from 12 residues. V lost 6 bases and J 5 bases, leaving 10 bases between the germline ends.

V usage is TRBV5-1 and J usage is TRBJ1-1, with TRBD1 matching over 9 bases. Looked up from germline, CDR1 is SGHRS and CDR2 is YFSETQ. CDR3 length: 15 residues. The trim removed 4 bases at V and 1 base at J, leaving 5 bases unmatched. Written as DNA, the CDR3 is TGCGCCAGCAGCGGGACAGGGAATGGGAACACTGAAGCTTTCTTT. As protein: CASSGTGNGNTEAFF.

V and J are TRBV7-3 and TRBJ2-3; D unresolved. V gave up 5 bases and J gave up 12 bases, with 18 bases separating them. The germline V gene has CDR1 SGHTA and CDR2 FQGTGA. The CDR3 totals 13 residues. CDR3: CASSARDFFGQYF. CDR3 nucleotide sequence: TGTGCCAGCAGCGCTCGAGACTTCTTTGGCCAGTATTTT.

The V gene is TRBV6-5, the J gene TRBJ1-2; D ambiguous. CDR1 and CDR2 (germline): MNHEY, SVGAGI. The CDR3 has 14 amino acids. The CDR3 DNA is TGTACAAGCGTTTGGGAGCCTTCTAACTATGGCTACACCTTC. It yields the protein CTSVWEPSNYGYTF.